A single T cell receptor beta chain is shown here with its context. Its antigen is currently unknown. Treatment reported: oral pan-JAK inhibitor, 5-10 mg twice daily. The data were obtained in a study of CD8+ T cells in alopecia areata. Across the whole study: Tofacitinib treatment spanned 6 to 18 months, with 6 months off drug afterward.

Trimming removed 2 bases from V and 1 base from J, with 11 bases in between. Germline V gene data show CDR1 as MNHEY and CDR2 as SVGAGI. CDR3 length: 16 amino acids. Overall study results and limits: For patients receiving tofacitinib, scalp clonality and expanded CD8+ clones among the top 100 significantly decreased. Normal scalp showed lower clonality than lesional scalp, especially alopecia totalis/universalis. Against the mouse data, patients shared TCRs less clearly, possibly for HLA reasons.

Sequencing relied on a cDNA template that was reverse transcribed from extracted RNA. Libraries were prepared by immunoSEQ multiplex PCR; TCRdb keeps only in-frame clonotypes and omits some of them. The sample has roughly 190,000 clones, 55% to 70% seen once. V is TRBV6-5 and J is TRBJ2-2; D tentatively fits TRBD1 or TRBD2 (5 bases each). Material: CD4+ T cells sorted from blood, obtained at week 4, from a patient treated with tofacitinib. The sequence derives from a human donor with alopecia areata. CDR3: CASSYRAGRNTGELFF. CDR3 nucleotides: TGTGCCAGCAGTTACAGGGCAGGGAGGAACACCGGGGAGCTGTTTTTT.